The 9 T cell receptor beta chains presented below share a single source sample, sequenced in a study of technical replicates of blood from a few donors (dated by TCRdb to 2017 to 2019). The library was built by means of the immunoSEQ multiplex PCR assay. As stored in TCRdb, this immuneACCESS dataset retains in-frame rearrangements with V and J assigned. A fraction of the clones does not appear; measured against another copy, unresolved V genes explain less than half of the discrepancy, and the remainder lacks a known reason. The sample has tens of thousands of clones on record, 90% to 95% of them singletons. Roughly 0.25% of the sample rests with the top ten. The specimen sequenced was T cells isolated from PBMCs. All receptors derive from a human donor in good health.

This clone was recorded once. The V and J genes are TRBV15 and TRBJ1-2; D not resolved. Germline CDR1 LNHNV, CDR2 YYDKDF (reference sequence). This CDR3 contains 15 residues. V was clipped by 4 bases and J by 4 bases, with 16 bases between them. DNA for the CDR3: TGTGCCACCAGCACCCCCCTCTCGGGAGGCTATGGCTACACCTTC. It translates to CATSTPLSGGYGYTF.

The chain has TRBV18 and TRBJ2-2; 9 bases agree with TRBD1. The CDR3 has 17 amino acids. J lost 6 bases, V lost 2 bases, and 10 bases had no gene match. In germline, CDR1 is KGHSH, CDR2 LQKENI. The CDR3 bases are TGTGCCAGCTCACCATACTCGGGACAGGGAAATGCCGGGGAGCTGTTTTTT. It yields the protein CASSPYSGQGNAGELFF.

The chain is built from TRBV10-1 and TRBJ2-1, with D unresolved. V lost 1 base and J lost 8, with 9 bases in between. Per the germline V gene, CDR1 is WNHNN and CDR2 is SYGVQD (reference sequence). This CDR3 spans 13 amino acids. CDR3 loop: CASSEFVSDEQFF. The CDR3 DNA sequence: TGCGCCAGCAGTGAGTTTGTGTCTGATGAGCAGTTCTTC.

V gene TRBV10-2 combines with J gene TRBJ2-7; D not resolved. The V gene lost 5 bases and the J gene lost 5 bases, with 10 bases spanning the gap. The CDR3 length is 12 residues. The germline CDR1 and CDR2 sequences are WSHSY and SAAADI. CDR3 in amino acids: CASSPHSNEQYF. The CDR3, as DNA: TGCGCCAGCAGTCCCCACAGCAACGAGCAGTACTTC.

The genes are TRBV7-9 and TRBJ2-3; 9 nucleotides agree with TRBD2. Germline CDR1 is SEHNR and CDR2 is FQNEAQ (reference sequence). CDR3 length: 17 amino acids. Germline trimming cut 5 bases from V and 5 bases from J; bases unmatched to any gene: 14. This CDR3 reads CASSPGLAGGHQDTQYF. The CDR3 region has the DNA TGTGCCAGCAGCCCTGGCCTTGCGGGAGGGCATCAAGATACGCAGTATTTT.

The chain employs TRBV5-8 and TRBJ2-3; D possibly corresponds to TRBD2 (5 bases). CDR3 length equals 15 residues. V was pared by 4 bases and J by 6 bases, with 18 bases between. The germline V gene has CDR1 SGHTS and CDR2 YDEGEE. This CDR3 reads CASSRLWSSVDTQYF. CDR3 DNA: TGTGCCAGCAGCCGACTATGGTCCAGTGTGGATACGCAGTATTTT.

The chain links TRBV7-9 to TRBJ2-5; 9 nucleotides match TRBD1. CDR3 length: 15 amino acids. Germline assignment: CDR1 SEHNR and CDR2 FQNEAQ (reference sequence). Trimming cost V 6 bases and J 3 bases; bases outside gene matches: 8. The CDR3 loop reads CASRNMGQGKETQYF. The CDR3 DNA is TGTGCCAGCAGAAACATGGGACAGGGAAAAGAGACCCAGTACTTC.

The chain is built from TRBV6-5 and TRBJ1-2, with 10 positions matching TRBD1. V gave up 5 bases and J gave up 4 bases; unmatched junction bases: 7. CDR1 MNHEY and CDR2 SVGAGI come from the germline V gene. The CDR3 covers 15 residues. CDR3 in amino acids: CASSNRDRGGYGYTF. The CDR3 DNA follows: TGTGCCAGCAGTAACCGGGACAGGGGTGGCTATGGCTACACCTTC.

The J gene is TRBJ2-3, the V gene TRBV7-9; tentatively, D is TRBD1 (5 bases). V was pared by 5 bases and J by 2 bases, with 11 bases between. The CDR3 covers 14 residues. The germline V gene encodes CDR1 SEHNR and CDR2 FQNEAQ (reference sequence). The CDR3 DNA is TGTGCCAGCAGCATCAGACAGACCACAGATACGCAGTATTTT. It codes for CASSIRQTTDTQYF.